The 8 T cell receptor beta chains below all came from one sample that was sequenced in a study of control samples from healthy donors and cancer patients. Repertoires were generated with immunoSEQ multiplex PCR, while TCRdb's copy carries only in-frame clones and drops some. In the table there are about 98,000 clones, almost 85% of which are singletons. The sequencing sample was made of blood. The receptors here all came from a man aged 55 to 70 in good health.

The chain carries TRBV24-1 and TRBJ2-3; D is unclear. The germline gives CDR1 KGHDR, CDR2 SFDVKD. V dropped 5 bases and J dropped 4 bases, with 9 bases sitting between them. CDR3 length equals 13 residues. The CDR3 DNA follows: TGTGCCACCAGTGGCAGGTCTCCAGATACGCAGTATTTT. This translates into CATSGRSPDTQYF.

V is TRBV7-2 and J is TRBJ2-7; D not certain. This CDR3 is built from 13 residues. Trimming shortened V by 0 bases and J by 3 bases, and 6 bases separated the two germline ends. The V gene's germline CDR1 is SGHTA and CDR2 FQGNSA. CDR3 coding DNA: TGTGCCAGCAGCTTAGCGGGTAGCTACGAGCAGTACTTC. Its translation: CASSLAGSYEQYF.

V gene TRBV7-2 combines with J gene TRBJ2-1, with unresolved D. This CDR3 is built from 16 residues. V was trimmed by 5 bases and J by 5 bases, leaving 19 bases between them. Germline-derived CDR1 and CDR2 are SGHTA and FQGNSA. The CDR3 sequence: CASSPLAGGTHNEQFF. The CDR3 DNA follows: TGTGCCAGCAGCCCCTTAGCTGGCGGCACCCACAATGAGCAGTTCTTC.

This clone was seen only once. The rearrangement links TRBV18 to TRBJ1-2, with a weak D call TRBD1 (6 bases). V shed 2 bases and J shed 1 base, with 11 bases lying between them. Germline loops: CDR1 KGHSH, CDR2 LQKENI. The CDR3 runs to 15 residues. The CDR3: CASSPGTSLNYGYTF. As DNA, the CDR3 is TGTGCCAGCTCACCAGGGACATCCCTTAACTATGGCTACACCTTC.

The gene calls are TRBV7-9 and TRBJ2-7; D is unclear. CDR1 is SEHNR, CDR2 FQNEAQ, per germline (reference sequence). V lost 5 bases to trimming and J lost 2 bases, with 16 bases between them. The CDR3 loop spans 15 amino acids. Here the CDR3 DNA reads TGTGCCAGCAGCCCAGTGGGTAGCCTTGCCTACGAGCAGTACTTC. Translation: CASSPVGSLAYEQYF.

The chain employs TRBV6-6 and TRBJ1-2; 8 bases align to TRBD1. Unmatched junction bases numbered 10, after V lost 11 bases and J lost 5 bases. There are 13 residues in the CDR3. Per the germline V gene, CDR1 is MNHNY and CDR2 is SVGAGI (reference sequence). In DNA form, the CDR3 reads TGTGCCCTGTCGGGACAGGCGAATTATGGCTACACCTTC. This sequence encodes CALSGQANYGYTF.

V and J are TRBV6-5 and TRBJ1-5, with a tentative D call TRBD1 (5 bases). CDR1 MNHEY and CDR2 SVGAGI come from the germline V gene. The CDR3 contains 15 residues. Trimming left V 8 bases short and J 5 bases short, with 19 bases between. CDR3 sequence reads: CASRGRQVDDQPQHF. The CDR3 nucleotides read TGTGCCAGCCGGGGCAGGCAAGTGGATGATCAGCCCCAGCATTTT.

The chain has TRBV6-5 and TRBJ1-2; D call uncertain. Germline values: CDR1 MNHEY, CDR2 SVGAGI. This CDR3 is 13 amino acids long. V lost 6 bases and J 4 bases, leaving 12 bases between the germline ends. CDR3 amino acids: CASSAGRIYGYTF. DNA of the CDR3: TGTGCCAGCAGCGCAGGACGCATCTATGGCTACACCTTC.